This T cell receptor (beta chain) was recovered during a study of post-analysis software for immune sequencing data (dated by TCRdb to between 2014 and 2017). Study-level background: Recorded disease courses included relapsing-remitting, secondary progressive and progressive-relapsing multiple sclerosis, with some patients lacking subtype annotation. The patient repertoires were compared against approximately twelve previously published healthy control repertoires obtained from donors aged roughly 6 to 28 years. A subset of samples was prepared in parallel using single-end sample barcoding, then pooled and co-amplified after Illumina adapter ligation. Paper-wide results and their limitations: Direct clustering with F measure showed strong co-clustering of samples prepared in the same batch, prompting a batch-effect correction. Multiple sclerosis patients had significantly lower normalized Chao1 diversity than controls, a result that suggests substantial peripheral T-cell clonal expansion. The multiple sclerosis patient group was slightly younger than the control group. A few TRBV segments, including TRBV5-6, TRBV5-1 and TRBV20-1, were significantly more frequent in patients than controls.

On this clonotype itself: Its specific antigen is unknown. It has no much larger one-base neighbor in the sample; base qualities were not kept.

To demonstrate the VDJtools post-analysis software, the study profiled TCR beta repertoires from the peripheral blood of approximately twelve young patients with multiple sclerosis. Multiple sclerosis patients were children and adolescents aged about 6 to 17 years. The library was prepared using PCR. Sequencing instrument: Illumina HiSeq 2500. Unique molecular identifiers were incorporated into TCR beta cDNA libraries to reduce PCR and sequencing biases. Per 1 to 10 million input T cells, 500,000 or so cDNA molecules were obtained, such that each molecule approximated one T cell. Patient libraries were prepared and sequenced with the same protocol used for the earlier healthy control dataset. Samples belonging to the same batch were prepared together, multiplexed and sequenced on a shared HiSeq lane. The original pipeline was this. Raw barcoded reads were processed with MIGEC, discarding single-read molecular identifier groups before consensus assembly and CDR3 extraction. Clonotype tables were post-analysed with VDJtools, normalizing diversity by down-sampling all datasets to the smallest sample size. To correct batch-related cross-sample contamination, repertoire overlap clustering matched CDR3 amino acid sequences but not nucleotide sequences. TCRdb passed the public sequencing reads through fastp at Q25 and MiXCR, retaining productive beta sequences. Every distinct CDR3 protein forms one entry, paired with its most common genes and DNA. The authors' filters were not applied to this entry. Here the sample has about 460,000 distinct CDR3 sequences; around 40% occur a single time. Of the sample, about an eighth falls within the top ten clones.

As encoded in the germline V gene, CDR1 is SGHTA while CDR2 is FQGNSA. The CDR3 spans 15 residues, from the cysteine through the phenylalanine. Only CDR3 DNA remains: 45 bases, in frame from the first base. The rearranged segments are TRBV7-2 and TRBJ2-5; TRBD1 agrees with 9 junctional bases. TRBJ2-7 explains the end of the DNA better; the J call may be wrong. This sequence originates from a girl under 18 with multiple sclerosis. The sequenced material came from blood. The CDR3 protein sequence reads: CASSLAGQGSDEQYF. The sequenced DNA: TGTGCCAGCAGCTTGGCTGGACAGGGGTCCGACGAGCAGTACTTC.